The rows below give T cell receptor beta chains drawn from one sample of a study of T cells in Graves' hyperthyroidism and ophthalmopathy. In TCRdb, the multiplex PCR reads were re-called with MiXCR into one record per CDR3 protein. The data contain around 370,000 distinct CDR3 sequences, roughly 20% of them singletons. Specimen: blood. Receptors were obtained from a young man with Graves' ophthalmopathy. Each CDR3 is given with its conserved first and last residue. The D gene is left open where the match is weak. For some rows the clone size is stated as once, few or many, or as a class when expanded; others skip it.

J,size,V,D,DNA,CDR3
TRBJ1-1,.,TRBV5-4,.,TGTGCCAGCAGCTTGGACGGTTACATGAACACTGAAGCTTTCTTT,CASSLDGYMNTEAFF
TRBJ1-5,few,TRBV30,.,TGTGCCTGGAGTGTACGTGATCAGCCCCAGCATTTT,CAWSVRDQPQHF
TRBJ2-2,many,TRBV12-3/TRBV12-4,.,TGTGCCAGCACTCTCGAGGGGCTCGGCACCGGGGAGCTGTTTTTT,CASTLEGLGTGELFF
TRBJ2-7,few,TRBV10-3,TRBD1,TGTGCCACCCTGCCGGGACAGGGGGCGAGCGAGCAGTACTTC,CATLPGQGASEQYF
TRBJ1-2,many,TRBV20-1,.,TGCAGTGCTGGGGGTGCGGGGGGAAGCTATGGCTACACCTTC,CSAGGAGGSYGYTF
TRBJ1-1,few,TRBV7-6,TRBD1,TGTGCCAGCAGCTTGGCCGGGACAGGGGACCTGGTTGAAGCTTTCTTT,CASSLAGTGDLVEAFF
TRBJ2-7,many,TRBV5-1,.,TGCGCCAGCAGCCCTCGCAGGGACGAGCAGTACTTC,CASSPRRDEQYF
TRBJ2-1,.,TRBV6-5,TRBD2,TGTGCCAGCAGTTACAGGGGAGGGGACGGAGCCCGCCATGAGCAGTTCTTC,CASSYRGGDGARHEQFF
TRBJ2-1,many,TRBV28,TRBD2,TGTGCCAGCAGTTCCCCGGGAGGTTCCTACAATGAGCAGTTCTTC,CASSSPGGSYNEQFF
TRBJ2-5,.,TRBV11-1,TRBD2,TGTGCCAGCAGCTCCCTCGGCGGGAGGGAGACCCAGTACTTC,CASSSLGGRETQYF
TRBJ2-7,many,TRBV28,TRBD2,TGTGCCAGCAGTTTAGAGGGGACTAGCGTTTACGAGCAGTACTTC,CASSLEGTSVYEQYF
TRBJ1-2,many,TRBV6-1,.,TGTGCCAGCACCCCTCTTACGGGATATTATGGCTACACCTTC,CASTPLTGYYGYTF
TRBJ1-1,many,TRBV18,TRBD1,TGTGCCAGCAGCCCAGACAGGGGCAACACTGAAGCTTTCTTT,CASSPDRGNTEAFF
TRBJ1-5,many,TRBV2,.,TGTGCCAGCAGTGAAATGTGGGGGGGGATCAATCAGCCCCAGCATTTT,CASSEMWGGINQPQHF
TRBJ1-4,few,TRBV7-9,.,TGTGCCAGCAGCCCCCTCGCCCCGGGGGCAGGGGATAGAGGAGGTGAAAAACTGTTTTTT,CASSPLAPGAGDRGGEKLFF
TRBJ2-7,many,TRBV20-1,.,TGCAGTGCTAGAGATCTGGGGGCGGGGCGTACCTACGAGCAGTACTTC,CSARDLGAGRTYEQYF
TRBJ2-5,.,TRBV7-2,.,TGTGCCAGCAGCTTACAGGAGGGGATGGAGACCCAGTACTTC,CASSLQEGMETQYF
TRBJ1-3,few,TRBV7-9,.,TGTGCCAGCAGCCAAATCCGGGGCGTATACATGGGAACCATATATTTT,CASSQIRGVYMGTIYF
TRBJ2-2,.,TRBV9,.,TGTGCCAGCAGCCTAGGGACATCGAACACCGGGGAGCTGTTTTTT,CASSLGTSNTGELFF
TRBJ2-7,few,TRBV4-1,.,TGCGCCAGCAGCCAAGATTTGTTTGCTGTGTCTGCCAGCTCCTACGAGCAGTACTTC,CASSQDLFAVSASSYEQYF
TRBJ2-7,many,TRBV5-1,.,TGCGCCAGCAGCTTTGGGACCTCCTACGAGCAGTACTTC,CASSFGTSYEQYF
TRBJ2-1,.,TRBV6-1,.,TGTGCCAGCAGTAATGTGTGGGGGTTCGGCAATGAGCAGTTCTTC,CASSNVWGFGNEQFF
TRBJ1-1,many,TRBV6-1,.,TGTGCCAGCAGTCCCGGGGAGGGCTGGGATGAAGCTTTCTTT,CASSPGEGWDEAFF
TRBJ2-5,few,TRBV19,.,TGTGCCAGTAGTTCCGACAGAGGGGCCCAAGAGACCCAGTACTTC,CASSSDRGAQETQYF
TRBJ1-2,few,TRBV20-1,.,TGCAGTGCTAGAGATTTCTTGGGGGATTCTTATGGCTACACCTTC,CSARDFLGDSYGYTF
TRBJ2-3,few,TRBV18,.,TGTGCCAGCTCACCATTTGGAGGCACAGATACGCAGTATTTT,CASSPFGGTDTQYF
TRBJ2-3,.,TRBV11-2,TRBD2,TGTGCCAGCGGCCCAAGCGGGGTCCAGGAAGATACGCAGTATTTT,CASGPSGVQEDTQYF
TRBJ2-1,.,TRBV5-1,.,TGCGCCAGCAGCTCGGACCCTACCTACAATGAGCAGTTCTTC,CASSSDPTYNEQFF
TRBJ1-5,many,TRBV6-1,.,TGTGCCAGCAGTGTTCAAGTTGGATATCAGCCCCAGCATTTT,CASSVQVGYQPQHF
TRBJ2-3,few,TRBV4-2,TRBD2,TGTGCCAGCAGCCAAGACCCAGCGGGAGTATCAGATACGCAGTATTTT,CASSQDPAGVSDTQYF
TRBJ2-5,.,TRBV6-1,.,TGTGCCAGCAGTGAATTCATTTCTGGCGCCGGATTACAAGAGACCCAGTACTTC,CASSEFISGAGLQETQYF
TRBJ1-2,few,TRBV6-1,.,TGTGCCAGCAGCTTCATCGGGGGCAATGGCTACACCTTC,CASSFIGGNGYTF
TRBJ1-2,many,TRBV14,.,TGTGCCAGCAGCCAAGTGGAGGCAACTAACTATGGCTACACCTTC,CASSQVEATNYGYTF
TRBJ1-5,many,TRBV6-1,.,TGTGCCAGCAGTGAGCGGGCGCAGTATAGCAATCAGCCCCAGCATTTT,CASSERAQYSNQPQHF
TRBJ2-1,many,TRBV5-1,TRBD2,TGCGCCAGCAGCTTGGGGACTAGCGGGGAGGTTGAGCAGTTCTTC,CASSLGTSGEVEQFF
TRBJ2-5,few,TRBV5-8,TRBD1,TGTGCCAGCAGCCCGGGACAGGGGGATGAGGGTGAGACCCAGTACTTC,CASSPGQGDEGETQYF